The 25 T cell receptor beta chains listed next were all sequenced from one sample in a study of blood T cell repertoires in COVID-19. Using immunoSEQ multiplex PCR, the repertoire was profiled, and TCRdb retains in-frame clones only, with some absent. The sample consists of over 350,000 clones, 87% of them appearing once. The sample comprised PBMCs or T cells enriched from blood (not recorded which). The receptor source for this set is a woman in her late teens or twenties with acute COVID-19.

For the CDR3, the DNA is TGTGCCAGCAGTCCTGGGACAGGGGGCTTCGAGCAGTACTTC. The encoded protein is CASSPGTGGFEQYF. The V and J genes are TRBV27 and TRBJ2-7; 12 positions match TRBD1. V was pared by 5 bases and J by 6 bases, with 5 bases of the junction left unmatched. CDR1 MNHEY and CDR2 SMNVEV come from the germline V gene (reference sequence). The CDR3 contains 14 residues.

The V and J genes are TRBV5-1 and TRBJ1-4; D gene uncertain. Per germline, CDR1 SGHRS and CDR2 YFSETQ. Trimming shortened V by 3 bases and J by 5 bases, and 8 bases separated the two germline ends. CDR3 length: 13 residues. The CDR3 DNA reads TGCGCCAGCAGCTCCGGTCCGAATGAAAAACTGTTTTTT. It codes for CASSSGPNEKLFF.

V and J are TRBV2 and TRBJ2-5; 9 bases map to TRBD1. This CDR3 has 13 amino acids. Germline V gene sequence: CDR1 SNHLY, CDR2 FYNNEI. This CDR3 is CAATGGGQETQYF. The CDR3 DNA reads as TGTGCTGCGACAGGGGGGGGGCAAGAGACCCAGTACTTC.

The chain uses TRBV19 and TRBJ1-1, with D unresolved. The CDR3 contains 14 residues. Germline V CDR1 and CDR2: LNHDA, SQIVND (reference sequence). V was cut by 0 bases and J by 1 base, with 6 bases left in between. CDR3 sequence: CASSIDLQNTEAFF. CDR3 DNA sequence: TGTGCCAGTAGTATAGATTTACAGAACACTGAAGCTTTCTTT.

This chain joins TRBV27 and TRBJ1-6; D call uncertain. V lost 4 bases and J lost 6, with 13 bases in between. CDR1 MNHEY and CDR2 SMNVEV come from the germline V gene (reference sequence). The CDR3 sequence is 15 residues long. The CDR3 DNA reads as TGTGCCAGCAGTTACTCGAAGACGGGTAATTCACCCCTCCACTTT. Translating it yields CASSYSKTGNSPLHF.

The rearrangement uses TRBV18 and TRBJ1-1; TRBD1 is a possible D gene (5 bases). The CDR3 has 14 residues. The germline CDR1 and CDR2 sequences are KGHSH and LQKENI. V lost 3 bases, J lost 6 bases, and 14 bases lay in between. The CDR3 region has the DNA TGTGCCAGCTCACCCTCGGGGGTTGAACCTGAAGCTTTCTTT. It codes for CASSPSGVEPEAFF.

The V gene is TRBV27, the J gene TRBJ2-2, with D tentatively TRBD2 (6 bases). Trimming pared 7 bases from V and 0 bases from J, leaving 12 bases between. The CDR3 contains 15 residues. The germline V gene encodes CDR1 MNHEY and CDR2 SMNVEV (reference sequence). CDR3 in amino acids: CASIGGPANTGELFF. CDR3 in DNA: TGTGCCAGCATCGGGGGACCCGCGAACACCGGGGAGCTGTTTTTT.

This sequence joins TRBV5-8 and TRBJ2-2; D gene unclear. The V gene lost 0 bases and the J gene lost 0 bases, with 9 bases spanning the gap. Germline V gene data show CDR1 as SGHTS and CDR2 as YDEGEE. The CDR3 has 16 residues. This CDR3 reads CASSLVTVSNTGELFF. DNA of the CDR3: TGTGCCAGCAGCTTGGTTACGGTATCGAACACCGGGGAGCTGTTTTTT.

This sequence joins TRBV4-2 and TRBJ2-1; 12 bases map to TRBD2. V was pared by 2 bases and J by 10 bases, with 12 bases of the junction left unmatched. This CDR3 region has 17 residues. The V gene's germline CDR1 is LGHNA and CDR2 YNFKEQ. Written as DNA, the CDR3 is TGTGCCAGCAGCCAATTTACTAGCGGGGGGCGCCCGGGGGAGCAGTTCTTC. The encoded protein is CASSQFTSGGRPGEQFF.

The rearrangement joins TRBV18 to TRBJ1-5; no firm D call. Germline V gives CDR1 KGHSH, CDR2 LQKENI. V shed 6 bases and J shed 0 bases, with 18 bases lying between them. This CDR3 has 17 residues. The CDR3 loop is CASSKQDGLYSNQPQHF. The CDR3 DNA is TGTGCCAGCTCTAAACAAGATGGCCTTTATAGCAATCAGCCCCAGCATTTT.

This chain links TRBV27 with TRBJ2-1, with a weak D call TRBD1 (5 bases). The CDR3 is made up of 13 amino acids. CDR1 is MNHEY, CDR2 SMNVEV, per germline (reference sequence). Trimming took 6 bases from V and 1 from J, leaving 7 bases between them. This CDR3 is CASRTGSYNEQFF. The CDR3 nucleotides are TGTGCCAGCAGAACAGGATCCTACAATGAGCAGTTCTTC.

The chain recombines TRBV6-1 with TRBJ2-7; D possibly corresponds to TRBD2 (6 bases). The germline CDR1 and CDR2 sequences are MNHNS and SASEGT. Trimming pared 1 base from V and 6 bases from J, leaving 10 bases between. The CDR3 is 13 residues long. DNA for the CDR3: TGTGCCAGCAGTGAAGTGGGACTTTCCGAGCAGTACTTC. Encoded protein: CASSEVGLSEQYF.

The chain has TRBV9 and TRBJ2-2; D possibly corresponds to TRBD2 (5 bases). CDR1 and CDR2 from the germline V gene are SGDLS and YYNGEE. The length of the CDR3 is 16 residues. The V end was cut by 0 bases, the J end by 8 bases, with 17 bases between. The CDR3 region has the DNA TGTGCCAGCAGCGTAGGTGGTGGCGCGGGTTCGGGGGAGCTGTTTTTT. Protein: CASSVGGGAGSGELFF.

This chain joins TRBV4-2 and TRBJ2-1; 9 nucleotides agree with TRBD2. CDR3 size: 17 residues. J gave up 0 bases and V 4 bases, and 7 bases lay outside the gene matches. The germline gives CDR1 LGHNA, CDR2 YNFKEQ. DNA of the CDR3: TGTGCCAGCAGCCTTAGACTAGCGGCCAGCTCCTACAATGAGCAGTTCTTC. It yields the protein CASSLRLAASSYNEQFF.

The V call is TRBV9, the J call TRBJ1-3, with D uncertain. The CDR3 extends over 14 amino acids. The germline V gene encodes CDR1 SGDLS and CDR2 YYNGEE. V lost 0 bases and J 7 bases, leaving 11 bases between the germline ends. The CDR3: CASSVEGSWNTIYF. The CDR3 nucleotides are TGTGCCAGCAGCGTAGAAGGGAGTTGGAACACCATATATTTT.

The chain has TRBV28 and TRBJ1-2; TRBD1 is a possible D gene (6 bases). This CDR3 has 13 residues. Deletions cut 9 bases from V and 4 bases from J, with 15 bases between. Germline CDR1 MDHEN, CDR2 SYDVKM. Here the CDR3 DNA reads TGTGCCAGTCGGACAGCTTCGGGCTATGGCTACACCTTC. This codes for CASRTASGYGYTF.

V and J are TRBV3-1 (or the pseudogene TRBV3-2) and TRBJ2-5; a weak D match, TRBD1 (5 bases). The CDR3 extends over 14 amino acids. V dropped 0 bases and J dropped 5 bases, with 10 bases sitting between them. The germline gives CDR1 LGHDT, CDR2 YNNKEL (reference sequence). Written as DNA, the CDR3 is TGTGCCAGCAGCCAAGATCAGGGTGGGGAGACCCAGTACTTC. It yields the protein CASSQDQGGETQYF.

This clone was seen a single time. This chain uses TRBV29-1 with TRBJ1-2, with D unclear. The CDR3 is 12 residues long. Between the trimmed V and J ends, which lost 4 bases and 6 bases, there was a span of 12 bases. Germline CDR1 is SQVTM and CDR2 is ANQGSEA. In nucleotides, the CDR3 is TGCAGCGTTGGTGCGGACGGGAATGGCTACACCTTC. The encoded protein is CSVGADGNGYTF.

CDR3 nucleotides: TGCGCCAGCAGCGAAGTTGGGCAGAACTATGAAAAACTGTTTTTT. This encodes CASSEVGQNYEKLFF. V usage is TRBV4-3 and J usage is TRBJ1-4; D is unresolved. The CDR3 has 15 residues. Germline V lookup: CDR1 LGHNA, CDR2 YSLEER. V shed 5 bases and J shed 6 bases, with 16 bases lying between them.

The chain uses TRBV12-3 or TRBV12-4 and TRBJ2-1; 8 nucleotides line up with TRBD2. The CDR3 totals 13 residues. V shed 3 bases, J shed 10 bases, and the junction held 5 bases outside the gene matches. CDR3 region: CASSFQLAEEQFF. The CDR3 DNA sequence: TGTGCCAGCAGTTTTCAACTAGCGGAAGAGCAGTTCTTC.

In its sample, this clone was seen a few times. The chain employs TRBV27 and TRBJ1-2; 8 bases agree with TRBD1. J gave up 3 bases and V 0 bases, and 3 bases lay outside the gene matches. CDR1 and CDR2 from the germline V gene are MNHEY and SMNVEV (reference sequence). The CDR3 has 15 residues. DNA of the CDR3: TGTGCCAGCAGTTTATCGGGACAGGATTACTATGGCTACACCTTC. Protein: CASSLSGQDYYGYTF.

J is TRBJ1-1 and V is TRBV28, with 9 bases lining up with TRBD1. V was pared by 4 bases and J by 3 bases, with 0 bases of the junction left unmatched. CDR1 MDHEN and CDR2 SYDVKM come from the germline V gene. The CDR3 length is 13 residues. The CDR3 reads CASSWTGDTEAFF. The CDR3 nucleotides read TGTGCCAGCAGTTGGACAGGGGACACTGAAGCTTTCTTT.

The chain links TRBV4-2 to TRBJ2-1; no clear D gene. V shed 3 bases and J shed 0 bases, with 12 bases lying between them. The germline V gene encodes CDR1 LGHNA and CDR2 YNFKEQ. The CDR3 totals 16 residues. The CDR3 DNA sequence: TGTGCCAGCAGCCAGGCCCCTAGAGCCTCCTACAATGAGCAGTTCTTC. Translated, it gives CASSQAPRASYNEQFF.

V and J are TRBV14 and TRBJ2-1, with a weak D call TRBD1 (7 bases). The V end lost 4 bases, the J end lost 5 bases, and 18 bases lay between the germline ends. This CDR3 is 16 amino acids long. Looked up from germline, CDR1 is SGHDN and CDR2 is FVKESK. DNA of the CDR3: TGTGCCAGCAGCCTAAGGACAGGTCGGAGGGACAATGAGCAGTTCTTC. Its protein is CASSLRTGRRDNEQFF.

This clone was observed at least ten times. The rearrangement joins TRBV2 to TRBJ2-3; 7 positions match TRBD2. This CDR3 spans 16 amino acids. Looked up from germline, CDR1 is SNHLY and CDR2 is FYNNEI. V was pared by 3 bases and J by 4 bases, with 10 bases of the junction left unmatched. DNA for the CDR3: TGTGCCAGCAGTGAGGGGAGCGGGGTCGAAGCAGATACGCAGTATTTT. It yields the protein CASSEGSGVEADTQYF.